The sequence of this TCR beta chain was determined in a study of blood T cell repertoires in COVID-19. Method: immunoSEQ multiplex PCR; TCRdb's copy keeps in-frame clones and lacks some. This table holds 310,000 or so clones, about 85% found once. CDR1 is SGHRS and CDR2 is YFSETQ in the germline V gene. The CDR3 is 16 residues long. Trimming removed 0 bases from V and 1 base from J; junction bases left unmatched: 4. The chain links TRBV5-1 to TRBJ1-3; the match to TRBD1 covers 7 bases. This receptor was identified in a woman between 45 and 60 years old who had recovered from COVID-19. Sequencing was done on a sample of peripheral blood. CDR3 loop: CASSLAHRGSGNTIYF. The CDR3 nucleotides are TGCGCCAGCAGCTTGGCCCACAGGGGATCTGGAAACACCATATATTTT.